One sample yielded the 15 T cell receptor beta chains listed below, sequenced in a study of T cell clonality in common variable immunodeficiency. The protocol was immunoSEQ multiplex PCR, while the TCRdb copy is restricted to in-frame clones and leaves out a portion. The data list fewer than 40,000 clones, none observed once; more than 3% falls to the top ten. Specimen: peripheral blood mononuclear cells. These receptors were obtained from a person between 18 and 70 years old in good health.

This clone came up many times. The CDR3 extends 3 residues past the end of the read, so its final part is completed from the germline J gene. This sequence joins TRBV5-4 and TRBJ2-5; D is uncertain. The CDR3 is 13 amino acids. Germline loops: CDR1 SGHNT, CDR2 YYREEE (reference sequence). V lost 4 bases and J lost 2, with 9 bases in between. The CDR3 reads CASSGQLQETQYF. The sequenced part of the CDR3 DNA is TGTGCCAGCAGCGGGCAGCTTCAAGAGACC.

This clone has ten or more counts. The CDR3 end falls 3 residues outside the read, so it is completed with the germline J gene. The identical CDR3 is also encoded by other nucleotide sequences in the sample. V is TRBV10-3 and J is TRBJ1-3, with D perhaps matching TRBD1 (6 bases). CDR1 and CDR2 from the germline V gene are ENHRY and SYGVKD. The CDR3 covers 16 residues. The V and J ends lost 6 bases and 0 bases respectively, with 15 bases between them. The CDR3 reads CAISSFTGRSGNTIYF. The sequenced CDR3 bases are TGTGCCATCAGCAGTTTTACAGGGCGCTCTGGAAACACC.

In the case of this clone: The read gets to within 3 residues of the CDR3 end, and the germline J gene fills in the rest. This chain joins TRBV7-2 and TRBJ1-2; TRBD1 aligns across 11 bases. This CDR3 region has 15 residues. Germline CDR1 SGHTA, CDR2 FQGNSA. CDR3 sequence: CASSPRTGGEYDYTF. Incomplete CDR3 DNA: TGTGCCAGCAGCCCACGGACAGGGGGCGAGTACGAC. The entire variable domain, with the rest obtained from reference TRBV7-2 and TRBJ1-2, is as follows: GAGVSQSPSNKVTEKGKDVELRCDPISGHTALYWYRQSLGQGLEFLIYFQGNSAPDKSGLPSDRFSAERTGGSVSTLTIQRTQQEDSAVYLCASSPRTGGEYDYTFGSGTRLTVV.

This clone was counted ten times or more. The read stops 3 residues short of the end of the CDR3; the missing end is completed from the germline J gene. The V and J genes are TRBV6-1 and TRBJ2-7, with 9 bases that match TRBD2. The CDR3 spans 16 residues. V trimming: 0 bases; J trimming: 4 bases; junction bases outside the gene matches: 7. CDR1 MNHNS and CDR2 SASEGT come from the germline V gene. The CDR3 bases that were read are TGTGCCAGCAGTGAAGCTGCTAGCGGGAACGGTTACGAG. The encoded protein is CASSEAASGNGYE. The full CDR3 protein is CASSEAASGNGYEQYF.

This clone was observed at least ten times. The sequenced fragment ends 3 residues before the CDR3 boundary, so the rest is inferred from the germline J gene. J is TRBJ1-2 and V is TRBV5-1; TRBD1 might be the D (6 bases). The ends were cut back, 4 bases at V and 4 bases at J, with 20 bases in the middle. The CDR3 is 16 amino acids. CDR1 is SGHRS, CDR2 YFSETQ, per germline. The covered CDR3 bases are TGCGCCAGCAGCGCCGACTCAGGGGCGCAGGCCTATGGC. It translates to CASSADSGAQAYG. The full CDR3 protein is CASSADSGAQAYGYTF.

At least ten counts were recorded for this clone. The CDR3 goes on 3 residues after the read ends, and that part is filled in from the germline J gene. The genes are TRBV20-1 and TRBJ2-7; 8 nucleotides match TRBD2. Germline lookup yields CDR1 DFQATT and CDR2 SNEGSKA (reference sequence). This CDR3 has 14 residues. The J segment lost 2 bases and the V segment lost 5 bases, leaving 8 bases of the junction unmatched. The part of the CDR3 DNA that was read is TGCAGTGCTGGCTCCGGGACTAGAGCCTACGAG. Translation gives CSAGSGTRAYE. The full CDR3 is CSAGSGTRAYEQYF.

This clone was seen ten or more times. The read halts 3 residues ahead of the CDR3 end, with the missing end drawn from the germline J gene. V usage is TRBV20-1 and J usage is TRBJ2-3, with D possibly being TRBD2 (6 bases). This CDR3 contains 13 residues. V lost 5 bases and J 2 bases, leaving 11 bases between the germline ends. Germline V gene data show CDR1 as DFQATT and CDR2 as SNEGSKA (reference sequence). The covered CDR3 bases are TGCAGTGCTGGAGGGGCAGACACAGATACG. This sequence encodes CSAGGADTDT. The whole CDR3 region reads CSAGGADTDTQYF.

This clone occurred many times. The covered CDR3 bases are TGCGCCAGCAGCTTTGGGGGCGGCACTGAA. This codes for CASSFGGGTE. The whole CDR3 reads CASSFGGGTEAFF. The rearrangement uses TRBV5-1 and TRBJ1-1; weak D call: TRBD1 (6 bases). The CDR3 is cut off 3 residues early in the read; its end comes from the germline J gene. Germline CDR1 and CDR2: SGHRS and YFSETQ. Trimming cost V 2 bases and J 4 bases, with 9 bases left between them. The CDR3 totals 13 residues.

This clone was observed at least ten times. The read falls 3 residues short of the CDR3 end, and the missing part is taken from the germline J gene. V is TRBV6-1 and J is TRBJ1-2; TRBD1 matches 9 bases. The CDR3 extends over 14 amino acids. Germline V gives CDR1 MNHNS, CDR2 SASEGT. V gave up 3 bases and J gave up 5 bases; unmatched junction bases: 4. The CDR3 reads CASSDEGQGYGYTF. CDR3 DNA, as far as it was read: TGTGCCAGCAGTGATGAGGGACAGGGTTATGGC.

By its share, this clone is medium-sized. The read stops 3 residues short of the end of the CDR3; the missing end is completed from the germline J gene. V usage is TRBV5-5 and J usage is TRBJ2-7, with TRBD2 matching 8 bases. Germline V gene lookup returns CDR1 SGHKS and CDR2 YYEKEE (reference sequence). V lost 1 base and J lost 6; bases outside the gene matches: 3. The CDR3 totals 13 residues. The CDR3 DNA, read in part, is TGTGCCAGCAGCTTGAGACTAGCGTTCGAG. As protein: CASSLRLAFE. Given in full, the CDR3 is CASSLRLAFEQYF.

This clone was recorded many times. The sequenced CDR3 bases are TGTGCCAGCAAACCAGCGGGGAATGAG. This translates into CASKPAGNE. The CDR3 reads in full as CASKPAGNEQFF. The gene calls are TRBV6-2 or TRBV6-3 and TRBJ2-1, with 7 bases fitting TRBD2. From the germline J gene comes the end of the CDR3, since the read stops 3 residues before it. Germline V gives CDR1 MNHEY, CDR2 SVGEGT. This CDR3 has 12 residues. The trim removed 7 bases at V and 7 bases at J, leaving 4 bases unmatched.

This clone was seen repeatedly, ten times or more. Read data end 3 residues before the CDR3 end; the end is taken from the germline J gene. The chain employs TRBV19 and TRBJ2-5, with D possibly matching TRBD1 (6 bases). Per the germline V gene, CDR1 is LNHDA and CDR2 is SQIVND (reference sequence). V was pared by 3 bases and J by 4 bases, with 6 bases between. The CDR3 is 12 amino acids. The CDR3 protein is CASSIRGETQYF. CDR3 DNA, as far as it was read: TGTGCCAGTAGTATCAGGGGAGAGACC.

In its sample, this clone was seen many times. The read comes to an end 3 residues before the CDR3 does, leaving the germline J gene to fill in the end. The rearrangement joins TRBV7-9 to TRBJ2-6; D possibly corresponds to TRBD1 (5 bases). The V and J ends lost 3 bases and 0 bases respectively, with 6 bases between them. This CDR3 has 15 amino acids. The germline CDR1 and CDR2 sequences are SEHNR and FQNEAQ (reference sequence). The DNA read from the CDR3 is TGTGCCAGCAGCTTTACAGGCTCTGGGGCCAACGTC. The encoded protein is CASSFTGSGANV. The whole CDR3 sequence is CASSFTGSGANVLTF.

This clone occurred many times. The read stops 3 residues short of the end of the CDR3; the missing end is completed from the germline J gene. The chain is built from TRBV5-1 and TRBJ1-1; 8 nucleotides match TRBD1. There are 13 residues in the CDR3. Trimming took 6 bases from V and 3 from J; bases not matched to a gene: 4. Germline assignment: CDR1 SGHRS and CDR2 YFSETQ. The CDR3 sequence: CASKDREDTEAFF. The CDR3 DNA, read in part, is TGCGCCAGCAAGGACAGGGAGGACACTGAA.

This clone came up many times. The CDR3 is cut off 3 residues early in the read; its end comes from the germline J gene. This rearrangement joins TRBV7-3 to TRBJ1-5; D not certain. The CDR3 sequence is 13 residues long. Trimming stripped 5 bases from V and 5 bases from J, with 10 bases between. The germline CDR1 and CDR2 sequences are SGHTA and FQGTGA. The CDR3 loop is CASSLKLYQPQHF. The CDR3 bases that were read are TGTGCCAGCAGCCTAAAACTTTATCAGCCC.